This TCR beta chain was sequenced for a study of blood T cell repertoires in COVID-19. Study context: COVID-19 samples from acute and convalescent phases originated in the United States, Italy and Spain. PBMCs, B-cell-depleted T cells, or T cells were the source of the cDNA or gDNA that made up the material.

The germline V gene encodes CDR1 MDHEN and CDR2 SYDVKM. The V gene end was trimmed by 6 bases and the J gene end by 4 bases; junction bases not matched to a gene: 6. CDR3 length: 15 residues. Authors' processing steps: Estimation of nucleated cell counts relied on the amplification of reference gene primers. Repertoires were generated with immunoSEQ multiplex PCR, while TCRdb's copy carries only in-frame clones and drops some. The V and J calls and clone size were taken over from that table, and D and trimming were inferred from the DNA. The table lists 150,000 to 200,000 clones, about 86% of them singletons.

V usage is TRBV28 and J usage is TRBJ1-6; the match to TRBD1 covers 7 bases. The sequencing sample was made of peripheral blood. The source is a man aged 55 to 70 with acute or convalescent COVID-19. In nucleotides, the CDR3 is TGTGCCAGCAGCTCGTACAGGGGTTATAATTCACCCCTCCACTTT. This encodes CASSSYRGYNSPLHF.